These T cell receptor beta chains were read from a single sample in a study of shared clonotypes between healthy human individuals. The protocol was immunoSEQ multiplex PCR, while the TCRdb copy is restricted to in-frame clones and leaves out a portion. The table includes 560,000 or so clones, about 96% detected once. Sequencing was performed on naive CD8+ T cells sorted from blood. These receptors were taken from a woman younger than 45 in good health. Each CDR3 is given with its conserved first and last residue. The D gene is left open where the match is weak. Size is stated for part of the rows, as once, few or many counts, or as a class when the clone is expanded.

DNA: TGTGCCAGCAGTTACTCTATAGGTTTTCAAGAGACCCAGTACTTC
CDR3: CASSYSIGFQETQYF
D: .
V: TRBV6-5
size: once
J: TRBJ2-5

DNA: TGTGCCAGCAGCTCCGGGACTAGTATCAACGAGCAGTACTTC
CDR3: CASSSGTSINEQYF
D: TRBD2
V: TRBV7-9
size: .
J: TRBJ2-7

DNA: TGTGCCAGTAGTATAGATGGGGGACACGAGCAGTACTTC
CDR3: CASSIDGGHEQYF
D: .
V: TRBV19
size: .
J: TRBJ2-7

DNA: TGTGCCAGCAGTTCGTCCGGGACAGAAAGCTACACCTTC
CDR3: CASSSSGTESYTF
D: TRBD1
V: TRBV5-4
size: .
J: TRBJ1-2

DNA: TGTGCCAGCAGCCCTCTCAGGGAGACTGGAAACACCATATATTTT
CDR3: CASSPLRETGNTIYF
D: .
V: TRBV28
size: .
J: TRBJ1-3

DNA: TGCGCCAGCAGTGAGTCCCCAGGGTTAAGGGGAGATACGCAGTATTTT
CDR3: CASSESPGLRGDTQYF
D: .
V: TRBV10-2
size: .
J: TRBJ2-3

DNA: TGTGCCAGCAGCCACGGGACTAGCGGGAGGGCCGGGCAGTTCTTC
CDR3: CASSHGTSGRAGQFF
D: TRBD2
V: TRBV27
size: .
J: TRBJ2-1

DNA: TGTGCCGGGAGCCGGACAGATTACTATGGCTACACCTTC
CDR3: CAGSRTDYYGYTF
D: .
V: TRBV6-1
size: .
J: TRBJ1-2

DNA: TGTGCCAGCGGATACAGGGGGTTGGAGACCCAGTACTTC
CDR3: CASGYRGLETQYF
D: TRBD1
V: TRBV28
size: .
J: TRBJ2-5

DNA: TGCGCCAGCAGTGAGTCGATGGGAAGGAATGAAAAACTGTTTTTT
CDR3: CASSESMGRNEKLFF
D: .
V: TRBV10-2
size: .
J: TRBJ1-4

DNA: TGTGCCAGCAGCCGCTCAACAGGGAGCTCCTACAATGAGCAGTTCTTC
CDR3: CASSRSTGSSYNEQFF
D: .
V: TRBV2
size: .
J: TRBJ2-1

DNA: TGTGCCAGCAGTTTATTAGGGTTTGGCAAACAGGGAAGGGATACGCAGTATTTT
CDR3: CASSLLGFGKQGRDTQYF
D: .
V: TRBV28
size: .
J: TRBJ2-3

DNA: TGTGCCAGCAGTTTAGTACAAGTAACTGGGGAGCTGTTTTTT
CDR3: CASSLVQVTGELFF
D: .
V: TRBV27
size: .
J: TRBJ2-2

DNA: TGCGCCAGCAGCCCGGGGGGTCTAGGCGGGAGTACCCACGCCTACAATGAGCAGTTCTTC
CDR3: CASSPGGLGGSTHAYNEQFF
D: TRBD2
V: TRBV4-1
size: .
J: TRBJ2-1

DNA: TGTGCCACCAGCAGCCCTCAGGGGGTCGGAAACAATCAGCCCCAGCATTTT
CDR3: CATSSPQGVGNNQPQHF
D: TRBD1
V: TRBV15
size: .
J: TRBJ1-5

DNA: TGTGCCAGCAGTTACGCGGGGATCTCGACAGATACGCAGTATTTT
CDR3: CASSYAGISTDTQYF
D: .
V: TRBV6-6
size: .
J: TRBJ2-3

DNA: TGTGCCAGCGGACTAGACCCCACGAACACCGGGGAGCTGTTTTTT
CDR3: CASGLDPTNTGELFF
D: TRBD2
V: TRBV2
size: .
J: TRBJ2-2

DNA: TGCGCCAGCAGCTTGGAGGGGGCGCGACCGAATGAGCAGTTCTTC
CDR3: CASSLEGARPNEQFF
D: TRBD1
V: TRBV5-1
size: .
J: TRBJ2-1

DNA: TGTGCCAGCAGCTTTGGACAGTTCCGCTACGAGCAGTACTTC
CDR3: CASSFGQFRYEQYF
D: .
V: TRBV11-2
size: .
J: TRBJ2-7

DNA: TGTGCCAGCAGCCCCCGGACTAGTTCCACCGGGGAGCTGTTTTTT
CDR3: CASSPRTSSTGELFF
D: TRBD2
V: TRBV9
size: .
J: TRBJ2-2

DNA: TGTGCCAGCAGCTCACCCGGGACAGGGGGACATGAGCAGTTCTTC
CDR3: CASSSPGTGGHEQFF
D: TRBD1
V: TRBV13
size: .
J: TRBJ2-1

DNA: TGCGCCAGCAGTGAGCCCCTTAGCTTTTACAATGAGCAGTTCTTC
CDR3: CASSEPLSFYNEQFF
D: .
V: TRBV10-2
size: .
J: TRBJ2-1

DNA: TGTGCCAGCAGCCCCGACAGGGCAAGCTCCTACAATGAGCAGTTCTTC
CDR3: CASSPDRASSYNEQFF
D: .
V: TRBV12-1
size: .
J: TRBJ2-1

DNA: TGTGCCAGCAGTGAAGGGACTAGCGGGAGGGCCGGTCTGGAGCAGTTCTTC
CDR3: CASSEGTSGRAGLEQFF
D: TRBD2
V: TRBV2
size: .
J: TRBJ2-1

DNA: TGTGCCAGCAGCATCGTCGAAACTCCCGACCCAAACTATGGCTACACCTTC
CDR3: CASSIVETPDPNYGYTF
D: .
V: TRBV5-4
size: .
J: TRBJ1-2

DNA: TGTGCCAGCAGTTCAGCGACAGGGGTACAACCGTACTTC
CDR3: CASSSATGVQPYF
D: TRBD1
V: TRBV28
size: .
J: TRBJ2-5

DNA: TGTGCCAGCAGTGTTAGGGCTCTGTCCTATGGCTACACCTTC
CDR3: CASSVRALSYGYTF
D: .
V: TRBV6-1
size: .
J: TRBJ1-2

DNA: TGCGCCAGCAGCCTACCCCGGGACAGGGGGCTAAAGTTTGGCAATGAGCAGTTCTTC
CDR3: CASSLPRDRGLKFGNEQFF
D: TRBD1
V: TRBV4-1
size: .
J: TRBJ2-1

DNA: TGTGCCAGCAGTGAAAGCCGAGGGTCCTCCTACGAGCAGTACTTC
CDR3: CASSESRGSSYEQYF
D: .
V: TRBV6-1
size: .
J: TRBJ2-7

DNA: TGTGCCAGCAGCCTTGAACTAGCGGGAGTTGATAGGGAGCAGTACTTC
CDR3: CASSLELAGVDREQYF
D: TRBD2
V: TRBV7-8
size: .
J: TRBJ2-7

DNA: TGCGCCAGCAGCCAAGGGCCTAGCCAAGAGACCCAGTACTTC
CDR3: CASSQGPSQETQYF
D: .
V: TRBV4-1
size: once
J: TRBJ2-5

DNA: TGTGCCAGCGGGATTTATAGCAATCAGCCCCAGCATTTT
CDR3: CASGIYSNQPQHF
D: .
V: TRBV28
size: .
J: TRBJ1-5

DNA: TGTGCCAGCAGCCGGAGCTACAATGAGCAGTTCTTC
CDR3: CASSRSYNEQFF
D: .
V: TRBV7-9
size: .
J: TRBJ2-1

DNA: TGTGCCAGCAGGGAGACAGGGTCCTACGAGCAGTACTTC
CDR3: CASRETGSYEQYF
D: TRBD1
V: TRBV2
size: .
J: TRBJ2-7

DNA: TGTGCCAGCAGTCCAATAGGGGGGGCTAATGAAAAACTGTTTTTT
CDR3: CASSPIGGANEKLFF
D: .
V: TRBV27
size: .
J: TRBJ1-4

DNA: TGTGCCAGCAGTTTTTCTAGCGGCCAAGAGACCCAGTACTTC
CDR3: CASSFSSGQETQYF
D: TRBD2
V: TRBV28
size: once
J: TRBJ2-5

DNA: TGTGCCAGCAGCTTGGAGGACAACCCGGGCTACACCTTC
CDR3: CASSLEDNPGYTF
D: .
V: TRBV5-6
size: .
J: TRBJ1-2

DNA: TGTGCCAGTAGTATAAGCCCCGGCGAAGGCAGCTACGAGCAGTACTTC
CDR3: CASSISPGEGSYEQYF
D: .
V: TRBV19
size: .
J: TRBJ2-7

DNA: TGTGCCAGCAGCTTCCAATTCTCCACAGATACGCAGTATTTT
CDR3: CASSFQFSTDTQYF
D: .
V: TRBV7-9
size: .
J: TRBJ2-3

DNA: TGTGCCACCAGCGTTAGCGGGAGAGTGGGTGAGACCCAGTACTTC
CDR3: CATSVSGRVGETQYF
D: TRBD2
V: TRBV15
size: .
J: TRBJ2-5

DNA: TGTGCCAGCAGCAAGGGTGGTTATGAGCAGTTCTTC
CDR3: CASSKGGYEQFF
D: .
V: TRBV13
size: .
J: TRBJ2-1